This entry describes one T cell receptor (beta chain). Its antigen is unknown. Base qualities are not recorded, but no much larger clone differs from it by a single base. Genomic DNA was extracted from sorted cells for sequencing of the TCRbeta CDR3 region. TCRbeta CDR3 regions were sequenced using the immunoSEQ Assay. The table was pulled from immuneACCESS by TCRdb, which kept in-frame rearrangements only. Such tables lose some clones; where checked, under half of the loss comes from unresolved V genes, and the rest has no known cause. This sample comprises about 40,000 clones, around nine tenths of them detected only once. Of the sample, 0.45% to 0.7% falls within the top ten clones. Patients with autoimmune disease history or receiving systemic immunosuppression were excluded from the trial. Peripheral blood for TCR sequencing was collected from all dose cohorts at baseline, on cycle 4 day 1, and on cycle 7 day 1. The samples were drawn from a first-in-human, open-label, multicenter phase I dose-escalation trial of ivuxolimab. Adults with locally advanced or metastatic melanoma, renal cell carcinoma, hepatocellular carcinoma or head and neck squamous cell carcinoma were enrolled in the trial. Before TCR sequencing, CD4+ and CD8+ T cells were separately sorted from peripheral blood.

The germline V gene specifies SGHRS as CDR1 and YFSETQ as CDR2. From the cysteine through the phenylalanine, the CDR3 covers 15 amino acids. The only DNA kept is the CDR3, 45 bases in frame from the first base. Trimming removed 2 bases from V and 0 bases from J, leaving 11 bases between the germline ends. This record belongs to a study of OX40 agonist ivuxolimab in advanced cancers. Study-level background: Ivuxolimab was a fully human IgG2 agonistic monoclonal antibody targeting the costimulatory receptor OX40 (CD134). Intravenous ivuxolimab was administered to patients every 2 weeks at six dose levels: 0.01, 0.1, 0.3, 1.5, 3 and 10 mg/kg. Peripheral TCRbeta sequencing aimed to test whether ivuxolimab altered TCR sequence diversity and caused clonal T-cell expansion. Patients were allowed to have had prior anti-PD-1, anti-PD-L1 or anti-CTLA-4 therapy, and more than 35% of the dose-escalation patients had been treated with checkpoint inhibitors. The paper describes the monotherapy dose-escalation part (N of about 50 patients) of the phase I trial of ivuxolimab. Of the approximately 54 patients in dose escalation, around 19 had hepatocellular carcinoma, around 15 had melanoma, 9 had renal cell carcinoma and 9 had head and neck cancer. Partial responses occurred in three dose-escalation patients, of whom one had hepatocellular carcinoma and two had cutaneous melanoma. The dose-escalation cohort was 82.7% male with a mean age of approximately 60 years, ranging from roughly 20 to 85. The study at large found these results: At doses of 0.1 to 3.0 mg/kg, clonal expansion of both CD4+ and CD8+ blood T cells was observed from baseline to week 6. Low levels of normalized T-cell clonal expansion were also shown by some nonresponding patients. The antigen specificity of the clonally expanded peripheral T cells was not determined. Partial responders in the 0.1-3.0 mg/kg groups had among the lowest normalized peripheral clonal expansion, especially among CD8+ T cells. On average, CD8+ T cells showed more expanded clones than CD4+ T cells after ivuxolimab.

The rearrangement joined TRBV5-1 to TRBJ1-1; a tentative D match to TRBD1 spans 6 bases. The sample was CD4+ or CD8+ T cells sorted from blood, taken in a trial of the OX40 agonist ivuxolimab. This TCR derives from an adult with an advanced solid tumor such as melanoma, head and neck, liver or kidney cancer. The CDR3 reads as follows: CASSFLRGVNTEAFF. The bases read TGCGCCAGCAGCTTTTTAAGGGGGGTGAACACTGAAGCTTTCTTT.